The source of this T cell receptor beta chain is a study of cytomegalovirus exposure and HLA in healthy donors. Whole-study context: Assignment to the Caucasian-associated ancestry cluster applied to 75% to 85% of the 350 to 500 genotyped donors.

The PCR ran on 60 Vbeta and 13 Jbeta primers. Sequencing was performed with immunoSEQ multiplex PCR; in TCRdb, only in-frame clones are kept and a portion is missing. The sample holds about 240,000 clones, 82% seen once. Study results and limitations: CMV serostatus was the sole immune exposure data available.

Germline loops: CDR1 SEHNR, CDR2 FQNEAQ (reference sequence). Trimming took 0 bases from V and 3 from J, leaving 6 bases between them. The CDR3 consists of 14 residues. A word on this clone: What it binds is unknown.

Healthy people donating bone marrow made up the donors. Material: PBMCs. The V call is TRBV7-9, the J call TRBJ1-3, with D unresolved. This clonotype originated in a woman between 40 and 50 years old in good health and CMV-seropositive. CDR3 sequence: CASSLAGSGNTIYF. For the CDR3, the DNA is TGTGCCAGCAGCTTAGCGGGGAGTGGAAACACCATATATTTT. Complete variable domain (other parts from reference TRBV7-9 and TRBJ1-3): DTGVSQNPRHKITKRGQNVTFRCDPISEHNRLYWYRQTLGQGPEFLTYFQNEAQLEKSRLLSDRFSAERPKGSFSTLEIQRTEQGDSAMYLCASSLAGSGNTIYFGEGSWLTVV.